A selection of T cell receptor beta chains follows, all from one sample in a study of control samples from healthy donors and cancer patients. Profiled with immunoSEQ multiplex PCR; TCRdb holds only in-frame clones, not every one. Of 170,000 or so clones in the sample, roughly 93% were seen once. Sequenced input: blood. The receptors were gathered from a man younger than 30 in good health. Each CDR3 is given with its conserved first and last residue. Fields, in order: clone size, D gene, V gene, J gene, CDR3 length, CDR3 DNA, CDR3 protein. A D gene is named only where the DNA matches it firmly. The size entry is marked missing in some rows and otherwise reads once, few, many or a size class.

abundance: .; d_gene: TRBD1; v_gene: TRBV14; j_gene: TRBJ2-7; len: 16; CDR3nt: TGTGCCAGCAGCCAAGGAAACACAGGGGCTGGCCGCGAGCAGTACTTC; CDR3aa: CASSQGNTGAGREQYF
abundance: .; d_gene: TRBD1; v_gene: TRBV2; j_gene: TRBJ1-5; len: 14; CDR3nt: TGTGCCAGCAGTGGTACAGGGGGCGGGCAGCCCCAGCATTTT; CDR3aa: CASSGTGGGQPQHF
abundance: .; d_gene: .; v_gene: TRBV12-3/TRBV12-4; j_gene: TRBJ1-5; len: 13; CDR3nt: TGTGCCAGCAGTTTCTCCAGCAATCAGCCCCAGCATTTT; CDR3aa: CASSFSSNQPQHF
abundance: .; d_gene: TRBD1; v_gene: TRBV2; j_gene: TRBJ2-3; len: 14; CDR3nt: TGTGCCAGCAAAGGGGGCAGTAGCACAGATACGCAGTATTTT; CDR3aa: CASKGGSSTDTQYF
abundance: .; d_gene: .; v_gene: TRBV10-2; j_gene: TRBJ2-2; len: 15; CDR3nt: TGCGCCAGCAGGGACTACAGGGGTGGCACCGGGGAGCTGTTTTTT; CDR3aa: CASRDYRGGTGELFF
abundance: .; d_gene: .; v_gene: TRBV30; j_gene: TRBJ2-7; len: 14; CDR3nt: TGTGCCTGGGCAAGGGGGGTTCCCCCCTACGAGCAGTACTTC; CDR3aa: CAWARGVPPYEQYF
abundance: .; d_gene: TRBD1; v_gene: TRBV4-1; j_gene: TRBJ1-4; len: 15; CDR3nt: TGCGCCAGCAGCAAAGACACAGGGGGCCCTGAAAAACTGTTTTTT; CDR3aa: CASSKDTGGPEKLFF
abundance: once; d_gene: .; v_gene: TRBV28; j_gene: TRBJ2-5; len: 13; CDR3nt: TGTGCCAGCAGTCCCCCAGCGCAAGAGACCCAGTACTTC; CDR3aa: CASSPPAQETQYF
abundance: .; d_gene: TRBD2; v_gene: TRBV5-1; j_gene: TRBJ2-2; len: 16; CDR3nt: TGCGCCAGCAGCTTGCCGCGGGGGGGGGTAGCCGGGGAGCTGTTTTTT; CDR3aa: CASSLPRGGVAGELFF
abundance: .; d_gene: .; v_gene: TRBV27; j_gene: TRBJ2-7; len: 13; CDR3nt: TGTGCTTCGCGGGCCGGCTCCTCCTACGAGCAGTACTTC; CDR3aa: CASRAGSSYEQYF
abundance: .; d_gene: .; v_gene: TRBV24-1; j_gene: TRBJ2-1; len: 15; CDR3nt: TGTGCCACCAGTGATTTAGGCAGGGACTTGAATGAGCAGTTCTTC; CDR3aa: CATSDLGRDLNEQFF
abundance: once; d_gene: .; v_gene: TRBV6-5; j_gene: TRBJ1-2; len: 12; CDR3nt: TGTGCCAGCAGACAGGGAAACTATGGCTACACCTTC; CDR3aa: CASRQGNYGYTF
abundance: .; d_gene: .; v_gene: TRBV5-8; j_gene: TRBJ1-5; len: 17; CDR3nt: TGTGCCAGCAGCTTGACCAGGGGAGTGGGAAGCAATCAGCCCCAGCATTTT; CDR3aa: CASSLTRGVGSNQPQHF
abundance: .; d_gene: .; v_gene: TRBV30; j_gene: TRBJ2-6; len: 14; CDR3nt: TGTGCCTGCAGGGTCACGGGGGGGGCCAACGTCCTGACTTTC; CDR3aa: CACRVTGGANVLTF
abundance: .; d_gene: TRBD2; v_gene: TRBV7-2; j_gene: TRBJ2-1; len: 13; CDR3nt: TGTGCCAGCAGCTTAGAGCGGGGGGGCGGTCAGTTCTTC; CDR3aa: CASSLERGGGQFF
abundance: .; d_gene: TRBD1; v_gene: TRBV11-2; j_gene: TRBJ2-7; len: 15; CDR3nt: TGTGCCAGCAGCTTAGTAGGGGCAGGGGGCGACGAGCAGTACTTC; CDR3aa: CASSLVGAGGDEQYF
abundance: .; d_gene: TRBD1; v_gene: TRBV5-1; j_gene: TRBJ2-7; len: 14; CDR3nt: TGCGCCAGCAGCTTGTCGGGACAGGGCGACGAGCAGTACTTC; CDR3aa: CASSLSGQGDEQYF
abundance: .; d_gene: TRBD2; v_gene: TRBV3-1/TRBV3-2; j_gene: TRBJ2-7; len: 15; CDR3nt: TGTGCCAGCAGCCAATTTGGGACTAGCCCCTACGAGCAGTACTTC; CDR3aa: CASSQFGTSPYEQYF
abundance: .; d_gene: TRBD2; v_gene: TRBV2; j_gene: TRBJ2-1; len: 12; CDR3nt: TGTGCCAGCACCTTAGCGGGGGGCGAGCAGTTCTTC; CDR3aa: CASTLAGGEQFF
abundance: .; d_gene: .; v_gene: TRBV3-1/TRBV3-2; j_gene: TRBJ2-2; len: 16; CDR3nt: TGTGCCAGCAGCCAAGTTCGCAGGGCGAACACCGGGGAGCTGTTTTTT; CDR3aa: CASSQVRRANTGELFF
abundance: once; d_gene: .; v_gene: TRBV2; j_gene: TRBJ1-2; len: 17; CDR3nt: TGTGCCAGCAGTGGGAGGCCGGCGCCGTGGGGGACCCTTGGCTACACCTTC; CDR3aa: CASSGRPAPWGTLGYTF
abundance: .; d_gene: TRBD1; v_gene: TRBV6-7; j_gene: TRBJ1-2; len: 16; CDR3nt: TGTGCCAACGCCGTCGGACAGGGAGTCAGAAACTATGGCTACACCTTC; CDR3aa: CANAVGQGVRNYGYTF
abundance: .; d_gene: .; v_gene: TRBV9; j_gene: TRBJ2-1; len: 15; CDR3nt: TGTGCCAGCAGCGTAGTGCCAGAGTGGGGCGATGAGCAGTTCTTC; CDR3aa: CASSVVPEWGDEQFF
abundance: once; d_gene: TRBD1; v_gene: TRBV19; j_gene: TRBJ2-7; len: 14; CDR3nt: TGTGCCAGTAGTGGGCTCGGGACAGGCTACGAGCAGTACTTC; CDR3aa: CASSGLGTGYEQYF
abundance: .; d_gene: TRBD1; v_gene: TRBV24-1; j_gene: TRBJ1-2; len: 13; CDR3nt: TGTGCCACCAGTGTTCGGACAGGGAGTGGCTACACCTTC; CDR3aa: CATSVRTGSGYTF
abundance: .; d_gene: .; v_gene: TRBV14; j_gene: TRBJ2-2; len: 14; CDR3nt: TGTGCCAGCAGCGAAAACGGGAACACCGGGGAACTGTTTTTT; CDR3aa: CASSENGNTGELFF
abundance: once; d_gene: .; v_gene: TRBV6-6; j_gene: TRBJ2-3; len: 13; CDR3nt: TGTGCCAGCAGTTTTCTGGGTGGAGATACGCAGTATTTT; CDR3aa: CASSFLGGDTQYF
abundance: .; d_gene: .; v_gene: TRBV2; j_gene: TRBJ1-1; len: 14; CDR3nt: TGTGCCAGCAGTCCGGACAGCTTCAACACTGAAGCTTTCTTT; CDR3aa: CASSPDSFNTEAFF
abundance: once; d_gene: TRBD2; v_gene: TRBV11-3; j_gene: TRBJ2-3; len: 16; CDR3nt: TGTGCCAGCAGCCCCGGACTAGCGGGGGTTGTAGATACGCAGTATTTT; CDR3aa: CASSPGLAGVVDTQYF
abundance: once; d_gene: TRBD2; v_gene: TRBV5-1; j_gene: TRBJ2-1; len: 16; CDR3nt: TGCGCCAGCAGCCTGCGTGGTAGCGGGGAGTACAATGAGCAGTTCTTC; CDR3aa: CASSLRGSGEYNEQFF
abundance: .; d_gene: .; v_gene: TRBV5-1; j_gene: TRBJ1-6; len: 14; CDR3nt: TGCGCCAGCAGCTTGGGGCAGGGAGAATCACCCCTCCACTTT; CDR3aa: CASSLGQGESPLHF
abundance: .; d_gene: .; v_gene: TRBV21-1; j_gene: TRBJ1-5; len: 15; CDR3nt: TGTGCCAGCAGCAAAGTGGGGGTAAGCAATCAGCCCCAGCATTTT; CDR3aa: CASSKVGVSNQPQHF
abundance: .; d_gene: .; v_gene: TRBV20-1; j_gene: TRBJ2-3; len: 11; CDR3nt: TGCAGTGGGGGGGGCACAGATACGCAGTATTTT; CDR3aa: CSGGGTDTQYF
abundance: .; d_gene: .; v_gene: TRBV6-5; j_gene: TRBJ1-6; len: 14; CDR3nt: TGTGCCGTGCGGGGAAGCTCCTATAATTCACCCCTCCACTTT; CDR3aa: CAVRGSSYNSPLHF
abundance: .; d_gene: TRBD1; v_gene: TRBV27; j_gene: TRBJ2-3; len: 15; CDR3nt: TGTGCCAGCAGTTTAGTCAGGGGGCAGGCAGATACGCAGTATTTT; CDR3aa: CASSLVRGQADTQYF
abundance: once; d_gene: .; v_gene: TRBV27; j_gene: TRBJ1-1; len: 14; CDR3nt: TGTGCCAGCAGTTTATCCCGGGAGAGCACTGAAGCTTTCTTT; CDR3aa: CASSLSRESTEAFF
abundance: .; d_gene: .; v_gene: TRBV19; j_gene: TRBJ2-2; len: 15; CDR3nt: TGTGCCAGTAGTATAGGGCAGGCGGTCACCGGGGAGCTGTTTTTT; CDR3aa: CASSIGQAVTGELFF
abundance: .; d_gene: .; v_gene: TRBV6-1; j_gene: TRBJ2-3; len: 15; CDR3nt: TGTGCCAGCAGTGAAGTTTCCTCGGACACAGATACGCAGTATTTT; CDR3aa: CASSEVSSDTDTQYF
abundance: .; d_gene: .; v_gene: TRBV12-3/TRBV12-4; j_gene: TRBJ2-2; len: 13; CDR3nt: TGTGCCAGCAGTCCGACGAACACCGGGGAGCTGTTTTTT; CDR3aa: CASSPTNTGELFF
abundance: .; d_gene: .; v_gene: TRBV5-4; j_gene: TRBJ2-5; len: 13; CDR3nt: TGTGCCAGCAGCTTTCACAGGGACGAGACCCAGTACTTC; CDR3aa: CASSFHRDETQYF